One sample yielded the 3 T cell receptor beta chains listed below, sequenced in a study of cytomegalovirus exposure and HLA in healthy donors. This table comes from immunoSEQ multiplex PCR, and its TCRdb copy is limited to in-frame clones, with some not included. The sample includes tens of thousands of clones, roughly 95% of them seen just once. The sequenced material came from PBMCs. Receptors were obtained from a woman aged 18-29 years in good health and CMV-seronegative.

Only one count was recorded for this clone. The rearrangement links TRBV9 to TRBJ1-1, with a weak D call TRBD1 (5 bases). Germline values: CDR1 SGDLS, CDR2 YYNGEE. There are 12 residues in the CDR3. V was trimmed by 0 bases and J by 8 bases, leaving 8 bases between them. Here the CDR3 reads CASSVGGGEAFF. The CDR3 coding sequence is TGTGCCAGCAGCGTAGGGGGGGGAGAAGCTTTCTTT.

The chain joins TRBV15 to TRBJ1-4; 7 bases are shared with TRBD1. The CDR3 extends over 14 amino acids. The J segment lost 7 bases and the V segment lost 1 base, leaving 3 bases of the junction unmatched. Germline values: CDR1 LNHNV, CDR2 YYDKDF (reference sequence). This CDR3 reads CATSRGRGREKLFF. The CDR3 DNA follows: TGTGCCACCAGCAGAGGGAGGGGGCGTGAAAAACTGTTTTTT.

V is TRBV5-4 and J is TRBJ2-1; 10 positions agree with TRBD2. The CDR3 consists of 15 residues. Germline V CDR1 and CDR2: SGHNT, YYREEE (reference sequence). Unmatched junction bases numbered 3, after V lost 4 bases and J lost 2 bases. CDR3 sequence (DNA): TGTGCCAGCAGCGCGACTAGCGGGCCCTACAATGAGCAGTTCTTC. Its protein is CASSATSGPYNEQFF.